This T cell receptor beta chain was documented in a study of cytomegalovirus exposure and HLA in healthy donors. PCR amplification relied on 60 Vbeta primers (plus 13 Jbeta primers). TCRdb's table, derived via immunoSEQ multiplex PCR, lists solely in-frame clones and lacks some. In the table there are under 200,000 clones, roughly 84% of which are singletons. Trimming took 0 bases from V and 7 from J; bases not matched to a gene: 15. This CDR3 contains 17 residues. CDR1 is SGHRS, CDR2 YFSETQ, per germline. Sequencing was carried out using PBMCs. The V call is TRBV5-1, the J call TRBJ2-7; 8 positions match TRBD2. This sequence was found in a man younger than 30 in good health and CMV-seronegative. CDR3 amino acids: CASSLAQKSGGLWEQYF. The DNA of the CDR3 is TGCGCCAGCAGCTTGGCTCAGAAAAGCGGGGGCCTCTGGGAGCAGTACTTC.